This T cell receptor beta chain was sequenced for a study of cytomegalovirus exposure and HLA in healthy donors. PCR amplification relied on 60 Vbeta primers (plus 13 Jbeta primers). This table comes from immunoSEQ multiplex PCR, and its TCRdb copy is limited to in-frame clones, with some not included. The table has approximately 110,000 clones, 15% seen once. The sample holds a few counts of this clone. The CDR3 sequence is 13 residues long. Germline V CDR1 and CDR2: SQVTM, ANQGSEA. The V gene end was trimmed by 8 bases and the J gene end by 7 bases; junction bases not matched to a gene: 6. Source material: PBMCs. The chain couples TRBV29-1 to TRBJ2-2; TRBD2 agrees at 11 bases. The clonotype originates from a woman under 30 in good health and CMV-seronegative. The CDR3 DNA is TGCAGCCTTAGCGGGGGGGCGGTCGGGGAGCTGTTTTTT. Its protein is CSLSGGAVGELFF.